The sequence of this TCR beta chain was determined in a study of T cells in tuberculosis. Findings and caveats of the study: Active tuberculosis patients had shorter CDR3-alpha; the beta difference was nonsignificant.

Sequencing used immunoSEQ multiplex PCR; TCRdb keeps in-frame clones, though not all of them. The sample carries approximately 35,000 clones, 95% to 97% recorded once. Each clinical donor contributed on average approximately 90,000 T cells from unsorted cryopreserved PBMC. The CDR3 is made up of 16 amino acids. V gave up 3 bases and J gave up 1 base; unmatched junction bases: 7. Germline V CDR1 and CDR2: PRHDT, FYEKMQ (reference sequence). Worth noting for this clone: Its antigen is unidentified.

The rearrangement uses TRBV13 and TRBJ1-1, with 8 bases fitting TRBD1. Sequencing input: PBMCs. This sequence originates from a donor aged 10-29 years with latent tuberculosis or without tuberculosis infection. CDR3 coding DNA: TGTGCCAGCAGCTTGGACAGGGCAGCTCCGAACACTGAAGCTTTCTTT. It specifies CASSLDRAAPNTEAFF.